This is a list of T cell receptor beta chains from one sample in a study of Ad26.COV2.S vaccination and SARS-CoV-2 variants. Sequencing was performed with immunoSEQ multiplex PCR; in TCRdb, only in-frame clones are kept and a portion is missing. The sample consists of roughly 180,000 clones, 87% of them appearing once. The sample here was peripheral blood, taken after recovery from COVID-19. Receptors were obtained from a human donor who had recovered from COVID-19. The conserved cysteine and the conserved F or W are not part of the CDR3 here. Clone size, where shown, is once, few, many, or a class for clones that have expanded.

cdr3_aa: ASSDGQTGELF
cdr3_length: 11
v_call: TRBV2
clone_size: .

cdr3_aa: ASTGTGQSPLH
cdr3_length: 11
v_call: TRBV28
clone_size: .

cdr3_aa: ATSTFLGAGAPYEQY
cdr3_length: 15
v_call: TRBV15
clone_size: .

cdr3_aa: ASSPRDRGWDTQY
cdr3_length: 13
v_call: TRBV27
clone_size: .

cdr3_aa: ASSMGLGSETQY
cdr3_length: 12
v_call: TRBV19
clone_size: .

cdr3_aa: ASSHVSDEQY
cdr3_length: 10
v_call: TRBV4-1
clone_size: few

cdr3_aa: ASSSGGTQY
cdr3_length: 9
v_call: TRBV11-3
clone_size: .

cdr3_aa: ASSPVGTGEAF
cdr3_length: 11
v_call: TRBV12-3/TRBV12-4
clone_size: .

cdr3_aa: ASSPLNTEAF
cdr3_length: 10
v_call: TRBV18
clone_size: .

cdr3_aa: ASRTGSDTQY
cdr3_length: 10
v_call: TRBV6-5
clone_size: .

cdr3_aa: ASSVRDRGNSPLH
cdr3_length: 13
v_call: TRBV9
clone_size: .

cdr3_aa: ASSPGQGIFEKLF
cdr3_length: 13
v_call: TRBV5-1
clone_size: .

cdr3_aa: ASSSLAGYNEQF
cdr3_length: 12
v_call: TRBV5-6
clone_size: .

cdr3_aa: ASSIALAGGSYEQY
cdr3_length: 14
v_call: TRBV19
clone_size: .

cdr3_aa: ASSYKTGDFGYGYT
cdr3_length: 14
v_call: TRBV6-2/TRBV6-3
clone_size: .

cdr3_aa: ASSQNPTDTQY
cdr3_length: 11
v_call: TRBV7-9
clone_size: .

cdr3_aa: SARDQDGYT
cdr3_length: 9
v_call: TRBV20-1
clone_size: .

cdr3_aa: ASSLGAAIY
cdr3_length: 9
v_call: TRBV7-9
clone_size: .

cdr3_aa: ASSFPSGGEAF
cdr3_length: 11
v_call: TRBV5-4
clone_size: .

cdr3_aa: AWTGGYEQY
cdr3_length: 9
v_call: TRBV30
clone_size: .

cdr3_aa: ASSFVPGLEQF
cdr3_length: 11
v_call: TRBV11-3
clone_size: .

cdr3_aa: ASSVAERDTGELF
cdr3_length: 13
v_call: TRBV9
clone_size: .

cdr3_aa: ASSFPPAGRGGGVETDTQY
cdr3_length: 19
v_call: TRBV28
clone_size: .

cdr3_aa: SVEVPGSTDTQY
cdr3_length: 12
v_call: TRBV29-1
clone_size: .

cdr3_aa: SVVSGGEQY
cdr3_length: 9
v_call: TRBV29-1
clone_size: .

cdr3_aa: ASSQGGGSGYT
cdr3_length: 11
v_call: TRBV3-1/TRBV3-2
clone_size: .

cdr3_aa: ASNGDTIY
cdr3_length: 8
v_call: TRBV28
clone_size: .

cdr3_aa: ASSSGRGGSNQPQH
cdr3_length: 14
v_call: TRBV6-5
clone_size: .

cdr3_aa: ASSLDGTGGWETQY
cdr3_length: 14
v_call: TRBV11-3
clone_size: .

cdr3_aa: ASSLRRDGNTIY
cdr3_length: 12
v_call: TRBV28
clone_size: few

cdr3_aa: ASHFIPGGGYT
cdr3_length: 11
v_call: TRBV12-3/TRBV12-4
clone_size: few

cdr3_aa: ASRKTGFFETQY
cdr3_length: 12
v_call: TRBV6-5
clone_size: .

cdr3_aa: ASSPRDSYNSPLH
cdr3_length: 13
v_call: TRBV9
clone_size: few

cdr3_aa: ASNSQGVGQPQH
cdr3_length: 12
v_call: TRBV19
clone_size: .

cdr3_aa: ASSRRGEQPQH
cdr3_length: 11
v_call: TRBV7-2
clone_size: .

cdr3_aa: ASSQDPSGGAQF
cdr3_length: 12
v_call: TRBV3-1/TRBV3-2
clone_size: .

cdr3_aa: ASSLNYGGMGNEQF
cdr3_length: 14
v_call: TRBV11-1
clone_size: .